This T cell receptor (beta chain) emerged from a study of T cell responses to AZD1222 COVID-19 vaccine (dated by TCRdb to about 2021). In terms of the full investigation: AZD1222 recipients whose second dose came at about 4 weeks and those whose second dose came at about 12 weeks were combined into one group, since spike-specific TCR depth and breadth did not differ between the two schedules. A total of approximately 240 trial participants underwent TCR sequencing, of whom roughly 210 received two doses of AZD1222 and about 25 received two doses of the MenACWY control vaccine. Trial participants were enrolled by age into 18-55, 56-69 and 70-plus year subgroups, with approximately 150, 28 and 58 TCR-sequenced participants respectively.

What this sample's time point label stands for: baseline before first vaccination. Vaccinee samples were obtained from the UK trials COV001 and COV002, which included a single-blind randomized controlled phase 2/3 trial of AZD1222 (ChAdOx1 nCoV-19) in healthy adults. For TCRbeta chain sequencing, PBMC samples from trial participants were taken at day 0 and at day 28 after the second dose. A remark on this clone: Its specific antigen is unknown. No much larger clonotype is one base removed from it; base qualities were not supplied.

V drops 1 base and J drops 2 bases, leaving 8 bases in between. CDR3 length: 14 amino acids, cysteine to phenylalanine. Just the 42-base CDR3 DNA is kept, in frame starting at base 1. According to the germline V gene, CDR1 reads SGHAT and CDR2 reads FQNNGV. The CDR3 regions of human TCRbeta chains were analyzed by immunosequencing. In the original analysis: Repertoire TCRs were checked for matches against a reference library of SARS-CoV-2-specific TCRs that had been generated using the MIRA antigen-specificity platform. Breadth was defined as the fraction of unique TCRs that were SARS-CoV-2-associated, and depth was defined as the fraction of total T cells that were SARS-CoV-2-associated. Using the MIRA data, each spike-specific TCR was assigned both to the spike region to which the TCR was reactive and to a CD4 or CD8 class. Log10-transformed breadth and depth values were compared by one-way ANOVA with Sidak's multiple comparisons tests. Entries here come from immuneACCESS through TCRdb and include only in-frame sequences with V and J called. Some clones fail to appear in such tables; in the studies checked, an unresolved V gene covers under half of the shortfall, and the cause of the remainder is unknown. The D gene and trimming were derived from the DNA, and the V and J assignments and clone size from that table. The sample table shows 150,000 or so clones, and more than 85% are seen once. Around 2.5% of the sample comes from the top ten.

Here is what the overall study found, with its caveats: Conclusions about previously exposed vaccinees are limited, since just 6 or 7 AZD1222 recipients were seropositive for SARS-CoV-2 at baseline. In the small 56-69-year group, the increase in depth fell short of significance, most likely because of low power. Participants were mostly white British, with more females than males. The authors suggested clonal diversity may have been underestimated. Nearly half of unique spike-specific TCRs reportedly recognized epitopes outside regions mutated in the B.1.351 and B.1.1.7 variants. After two AZD1222 doses, spike-specific TCR breadth and depth were significantly higher than at day 0 and than in MenACWY recipients. Because no day 14 peak-response samples were available, repertoires were characterized only after the peak T cell response. Vaccine-associated CD4 TCRs spanned the whole spike protein, with dominant responses in regions 160-218 and 743-854.

The clonotype comes from an adult in good health. The sample was peripheral blood, taken on day 0 of AZD1222 vaccination. The V gene is TRBV11-2 and the J gene is TRBJ2-5; TRBD1 is possibly the D segment (5 matching bases). The CDR3 reads CASSLGQFQETQYF. The DNA sequence reads TGTGCCAGCAGCTTAGGACAGTTTCAAGAGACCCAGTACTTC.